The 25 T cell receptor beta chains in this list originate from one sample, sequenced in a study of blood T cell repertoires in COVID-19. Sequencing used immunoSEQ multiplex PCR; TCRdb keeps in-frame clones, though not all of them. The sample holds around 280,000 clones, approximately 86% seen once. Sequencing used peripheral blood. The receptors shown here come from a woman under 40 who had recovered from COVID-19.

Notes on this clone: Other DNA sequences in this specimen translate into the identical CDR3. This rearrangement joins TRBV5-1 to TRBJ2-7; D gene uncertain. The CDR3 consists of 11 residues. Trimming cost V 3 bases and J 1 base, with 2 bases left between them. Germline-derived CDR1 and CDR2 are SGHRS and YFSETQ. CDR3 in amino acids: CASSSSYEQYF. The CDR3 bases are TGCGCCAGCAGCTCATCCTACGAGCAGTACTTC. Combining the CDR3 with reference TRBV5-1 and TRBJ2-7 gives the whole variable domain KAGVTQTPRYLIKTRGQQVTLSCSPISGHRSVSWYQQTPGQGLQFLFEYFSETQRNKGNFPGRFSGRQFSNSRSEMNVSTLELGDSALYLCASSSSYEQYFGPGTRLTVT.

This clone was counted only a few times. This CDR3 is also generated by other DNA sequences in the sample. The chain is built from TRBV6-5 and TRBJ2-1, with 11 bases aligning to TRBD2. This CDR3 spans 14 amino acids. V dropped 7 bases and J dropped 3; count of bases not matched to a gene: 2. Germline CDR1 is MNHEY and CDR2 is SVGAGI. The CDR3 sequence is CASTGLAGYNEQFF. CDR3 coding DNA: TGTGCCAGCACTGGACTAGCGGGCTACAATGAGCAGTTCTTC.

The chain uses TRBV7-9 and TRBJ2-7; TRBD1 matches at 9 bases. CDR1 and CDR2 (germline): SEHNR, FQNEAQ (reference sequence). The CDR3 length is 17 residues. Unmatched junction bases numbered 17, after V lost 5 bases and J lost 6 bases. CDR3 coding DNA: TGTGCCAGCAGCCCAAGGGGTAGGGGGACAGGGTCGGGCGAGCAGTACTTC. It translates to CASSPRGRGTGSGEQYF.

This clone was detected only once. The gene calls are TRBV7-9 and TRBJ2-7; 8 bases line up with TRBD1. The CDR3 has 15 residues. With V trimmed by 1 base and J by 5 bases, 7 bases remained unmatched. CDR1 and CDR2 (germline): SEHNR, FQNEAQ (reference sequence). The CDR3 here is CASSLGTGTLNEQYF. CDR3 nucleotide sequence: TGTGCCAGCAGCTTAGGGACAGGGACATTGAACGAGCAGTACTTC.

The CDR3 spells CASSLGLGTRNTQYF. Written as DNA, the CDR3 is TGTGCCAGCAGCTTAGGCTTGGGGACTAGGAATACGCAGTATTTT. V gene TRBV7-2 combines with J gene TRBJ2-3; 8 bases agree with TRBD2. The germline gives CDR1 SGHTA, CDR2 FQGNSA. V was pared by 1 base and J by 7 bases, with 7 bases of the junction left unmatched. CDR3 length equals 15 residues.

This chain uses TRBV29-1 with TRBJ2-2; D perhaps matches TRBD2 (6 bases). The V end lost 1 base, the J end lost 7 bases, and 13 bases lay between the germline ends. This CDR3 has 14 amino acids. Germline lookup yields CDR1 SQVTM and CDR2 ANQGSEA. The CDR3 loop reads CSVEVAGMGGELFF. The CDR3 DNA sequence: TGCAGCGTTGAAGTTGCGGGGATGGGCGGGGAGCTGTTTTTT.

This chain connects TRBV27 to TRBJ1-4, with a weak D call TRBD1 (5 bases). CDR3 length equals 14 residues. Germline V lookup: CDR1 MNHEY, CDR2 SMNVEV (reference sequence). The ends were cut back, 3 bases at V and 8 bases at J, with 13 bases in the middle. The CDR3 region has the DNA TGTGCCAGCAGTTTGGGGTGGAGGGGAGAAAAACTGTTTTTT. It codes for CASSLGWRGEKLFF.

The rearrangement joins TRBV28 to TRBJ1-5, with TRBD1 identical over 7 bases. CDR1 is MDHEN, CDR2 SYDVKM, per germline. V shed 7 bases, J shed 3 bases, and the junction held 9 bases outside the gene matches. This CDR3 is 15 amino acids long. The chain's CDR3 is CASKPGQLINQPQHF. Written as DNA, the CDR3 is TGTGCCAGCAAGCCGGGACAGCTAATCAATCAGCCCCAGCATTTT.

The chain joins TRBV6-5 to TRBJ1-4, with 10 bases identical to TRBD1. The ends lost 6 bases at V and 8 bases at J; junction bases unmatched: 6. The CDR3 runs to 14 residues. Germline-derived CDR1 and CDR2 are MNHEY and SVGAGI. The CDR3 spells CASRGTGDREKLFF. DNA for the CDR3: TGTGCCAGCAGGGGGACAGGGGATAGAGAAAAACTGTTTTTT.

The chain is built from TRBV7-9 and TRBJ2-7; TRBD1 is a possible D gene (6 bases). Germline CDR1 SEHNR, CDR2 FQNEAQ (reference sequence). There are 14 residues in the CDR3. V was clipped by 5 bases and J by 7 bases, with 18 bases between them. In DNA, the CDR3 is TGTGCCAGCAGCGGGCTACAGGGTTCGGAGGAGCAGTACTTC. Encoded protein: CASSGLQGSEEQYF.

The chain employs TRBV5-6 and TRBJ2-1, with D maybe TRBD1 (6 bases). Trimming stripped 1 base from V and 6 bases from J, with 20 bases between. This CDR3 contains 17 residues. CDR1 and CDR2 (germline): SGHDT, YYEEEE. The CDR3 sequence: CASSLLFGQGFFNEQFF. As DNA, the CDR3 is TGTGCCAGCAGCTTGTTGTTTGGGCAGGGGTTTTTCAATGAGCAGTTCTTC.

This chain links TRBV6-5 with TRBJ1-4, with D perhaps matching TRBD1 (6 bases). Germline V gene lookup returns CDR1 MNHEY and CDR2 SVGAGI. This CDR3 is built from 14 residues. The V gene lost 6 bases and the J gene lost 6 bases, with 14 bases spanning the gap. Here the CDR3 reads CASRDRDTYEKLFF. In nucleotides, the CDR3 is TGTGCCAGCAGAGACCGGGACACGTATGAAAAACTGTTTTTT.

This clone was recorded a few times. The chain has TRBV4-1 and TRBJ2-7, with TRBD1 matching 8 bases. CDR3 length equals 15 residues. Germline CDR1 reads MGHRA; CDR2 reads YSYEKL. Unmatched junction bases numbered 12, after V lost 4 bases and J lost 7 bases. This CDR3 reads CASSLPGQGAWEQYF. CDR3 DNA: TGCGCCAGCAGCCTCCCAGGGCAGGGGGCTTGGGAGCAGTACTTC.

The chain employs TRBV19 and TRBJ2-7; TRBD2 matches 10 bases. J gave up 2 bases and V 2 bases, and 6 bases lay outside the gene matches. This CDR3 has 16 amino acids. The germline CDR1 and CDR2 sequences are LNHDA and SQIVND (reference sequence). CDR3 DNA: TGTGCCAGTAGTATAACTAGCGGGGATATTCCCTACGAGCAGTACTTC. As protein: CASSITSGDIPYEQYF.

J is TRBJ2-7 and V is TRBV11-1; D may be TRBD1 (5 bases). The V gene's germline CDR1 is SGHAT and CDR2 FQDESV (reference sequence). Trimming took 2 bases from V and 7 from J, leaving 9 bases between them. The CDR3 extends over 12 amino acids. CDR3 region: CASSLSGWEQYF. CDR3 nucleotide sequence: TGTGCCAGCAGCTTATCAGGGTGGGAGCAGTACTTC.

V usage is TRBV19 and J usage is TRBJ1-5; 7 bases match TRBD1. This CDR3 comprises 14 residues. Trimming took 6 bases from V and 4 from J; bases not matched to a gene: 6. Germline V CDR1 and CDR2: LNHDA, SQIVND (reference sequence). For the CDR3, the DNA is TGTGCCAGTAGGGACAGGCAAGAGAATCAGCCCCAGCATTTT. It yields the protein CASRDRQENQPQHF.

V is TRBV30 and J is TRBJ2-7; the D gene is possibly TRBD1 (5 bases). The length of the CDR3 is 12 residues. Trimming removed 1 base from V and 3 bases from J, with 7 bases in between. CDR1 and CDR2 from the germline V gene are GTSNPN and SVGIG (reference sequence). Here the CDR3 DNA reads TGTGCCTGGAGTGACCAGGGCTACGAGCAGTACTTC. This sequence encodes CAWSDQGYEQYF.

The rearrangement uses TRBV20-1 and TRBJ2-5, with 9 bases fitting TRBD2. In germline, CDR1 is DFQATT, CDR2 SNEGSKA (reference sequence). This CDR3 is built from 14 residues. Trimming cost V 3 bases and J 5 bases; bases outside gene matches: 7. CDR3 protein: CSASYSGRGETQYF. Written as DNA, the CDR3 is TGCAGTGCTAGTTATAGCGGGAGAGGGGAGACCCAGTACTTC.

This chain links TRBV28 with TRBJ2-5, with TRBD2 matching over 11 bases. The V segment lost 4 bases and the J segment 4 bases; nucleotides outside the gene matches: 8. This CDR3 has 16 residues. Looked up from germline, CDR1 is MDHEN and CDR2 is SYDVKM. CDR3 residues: CASSSHIAGGVETQYF. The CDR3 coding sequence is TGTGCCAGCAGTTCTCATATAGCGGGAGGGGTAGAGACCCAGTACTTC.

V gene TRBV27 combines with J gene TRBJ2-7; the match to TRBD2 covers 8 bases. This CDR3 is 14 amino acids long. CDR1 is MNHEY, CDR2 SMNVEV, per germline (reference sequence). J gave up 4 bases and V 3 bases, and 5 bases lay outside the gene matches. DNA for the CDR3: TGTGCCAGCAGTTTTCTACCTAGCGGGTACGAGCAGTACTTC. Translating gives CASSFLPSGYEQYF.

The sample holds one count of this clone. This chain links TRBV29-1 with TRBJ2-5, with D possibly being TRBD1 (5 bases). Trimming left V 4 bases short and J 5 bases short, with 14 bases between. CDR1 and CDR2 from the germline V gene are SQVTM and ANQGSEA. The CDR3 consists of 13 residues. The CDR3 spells CSVGQNLGETQYF. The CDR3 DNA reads TGCAGCGTTGGACAGAATCTAGGGGAGACCCAGTACTTC.

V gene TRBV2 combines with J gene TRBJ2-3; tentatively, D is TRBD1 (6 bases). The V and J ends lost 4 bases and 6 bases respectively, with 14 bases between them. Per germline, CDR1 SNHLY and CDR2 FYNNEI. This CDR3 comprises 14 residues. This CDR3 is CASSAGRGSDTQYF. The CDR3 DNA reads TGTGCCAGCAGTGCAGGCAGGGGATCCGATACGCAGTATTTT.

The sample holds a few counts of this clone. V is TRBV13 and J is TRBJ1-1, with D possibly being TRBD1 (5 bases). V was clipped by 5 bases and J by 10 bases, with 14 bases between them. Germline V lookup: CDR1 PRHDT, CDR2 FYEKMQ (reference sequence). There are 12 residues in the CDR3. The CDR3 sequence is CASSLSRGGAFF. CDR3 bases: TGTGCCAGCAGCCTTTCAAGGGGTGGAGCTTTCTTT.

The DNA for the CDR3 is TGTGCCAGCAGCGTGATAGCGGGACTCTCCTACAATGAGCAGTTCTTC. Its protein product is CASSVIAGLSYNEQFF. The chain combines TRBV9 with TRBJ2-1; 8 bases map to TRBD2. This CDR3 is 16 amino acids long. The V segment lost 2 bases and the J segment 0 bases; nucleotides outside the gene matches: 4. The germline gives CDR1 SGDLS, CDR2 YYNGEE.

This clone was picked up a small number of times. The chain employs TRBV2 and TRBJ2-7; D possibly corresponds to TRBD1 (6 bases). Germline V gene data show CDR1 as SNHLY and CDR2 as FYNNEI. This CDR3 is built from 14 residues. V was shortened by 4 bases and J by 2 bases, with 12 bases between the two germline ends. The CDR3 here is CASSVYRAPYEQYF. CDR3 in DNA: TGTGCCAGCAGTGTCTACAGGGCCCCCTACGAGCAGTACTTC.